These 12 T cell receptor beta chains originate from one sample sequenced in a study of regulatory T cells in long-lasting Graves disease. Building of the TCR beta libraries involved iRepertoire HTBI primers and Arm-PCR of CDR3 regions. Using its own MiXCR run on the multiplex PCR reads, TCRdb lists one record per CDR3 protein. This sample has about 620,000 distinct CDR3 sequences, with approximately 15% found just once. Time point: newly diagnosed GD, antithyroid drugs for less than 3 months. PBMC RNA was the source of the TCR library. Separately, the same data were catalogued under a study of T cells in Graves' hyperthyroidism and ophthalmopathy.

Sequencing was performed on peripheral blood mononuclear cells (PBMCs), taken at new diagnosis, from a patient treated with antithyroid drugs. These receptors were taken from a woman in her twenties or thirties with Graves disease.

This chain uses TRBV9 with TRBJ2-3; D remains unclear. Looked up from germline, CDR1 is SGDLS and CDR2 is YYNGEE. The CDR3 has 13 amino acids. Trimming cost V 0 bases and J 7 bases, with 9 bases left between them. The CDR3 bases are TGTGCCAGCAGCGTAGATAGACCTAATACGCAGTATTTT. This translates into CASSVDRPNTQYF.

In its sample, this clonotype was seen many times. The chain couples TRBV7-9 to TRBJ2-7; D is possibly TRBD1 or TRBD2 (5 bases each). CDR1 is SEHNR, CDR2 FQNEAQ, per germline (reference sequence). This CDR3 is 14 amino acids long. V dropped 7 bases and J dropped 2 bases, with 15 bases sitting between them. In DNA form, the CDR3 reads TGTGCCAGCACCCGGGACCTAGGTCCCTACGAGCAGTACTTC. Encoded protein: CASTRDLGPYEQYF.

This clonotype was counted only a few times. This chain connects TRBV28 to TRBJ1-2; D is ambiguous. Germline V gives CDR1 MDHEN, CDR2 SYDVKM. Deletions cut 1 base from V and 7 bases from J, with 13 bases between. This CDR3 contains 14 residues. CDR3 loop: CASSLSTYPSGYTF. DNA of the CDR3: TGTGCCAGCAGTTTATCTACATATCCCTCTGGCTACACCTTC.

There are many counts of this clonotype. DNA of the CDR3: TGTGCCAGCAGCGAACTTGTGGCTGGGGTCAGCAATCAGCCCCAGCATTTT. It yields the protein CASSELVAGVSNQPQHF. The chain joins TRBV6-2 or TRBV6-3 to TRBJ1-5; no firm D call. The CDR3 contains 17 residues. Trimming left V 6 bases short and J 1 base short, with 19 bases between. In germline, CDR1 is MNHEY, CDR2 SVGEGT.

Note on this clonotype: The junction and the germline gene differ at one end; a read error may be behind it. This chain joins TRBV6-1 and TRBJ2-4, with TRBD2 as a possible D gene (5 bases). This CDR3 is built from 18 residues. The germline V gene encodes CDR1 MNHNS and CDR2 SASEGT. CDR3 sequence reads: CASRTKRGYLLANNIQYF. The CDR3 bases are TGTGCCAGCAGAACAAAACGGGGTTACCTCTTAGCCAACAACATTCAGTACTTC.

The sample holds many counts of this clonotype. The chain couples TRBV6-1 to TRBJ2-7, with TRBD2 identical over 7 bases. Germline CDR1 MNHNS, CDR2 SASEGT. V lost 7 bases to trimming and J lost 4 bases; unmatched junction nucleotides: 7. This CDR3 spans 13 amino acids. CDR3 DNA sequence: TGTGCCAGCATGAACCTAGCGGCTTACGAGCAGTACTTC. It is translated as CASMNLAAYEQYF.

This clonotype was counted ten times or more. The rearrangement joins TRBV2 to TRBJ2-5; 12 nucleotides match TRBD2. Trimming took 4 bases from V and 2 from J; bases not matched to a gene: 2. CDR3 size: 15 residues. CDR1 and CDR2 (germline): SNHLY, FYNNEI. CDR3 in amino acids: CASSGLAGVQETQYF. The CDR3 DNA reads as TGTGCCAGCAGTGGACTAGCGGGAGTGCAAGAGACCCAGTACTTC.

The table lists this clonotype with many counts. The chain employs TRBV27 and TRBJ1-2; no firm D call. V was pared by 2 bases and J by 0 bases, with 7 bases between. This CDR3 contains 14 residues. The germline V gene has CDR1 MNHEY and CDR2 SMNVEV (reference sequence). The CDR3 is CASSLGPPNYGYTF. DNA of the CDR3: TGTGCCAGCAGTTTAGGACCGCCTAACTATGGCTACACCTTC.

This clonotype appeared many times. The J gene is TRBJ1-2, the V gene TRBV28; D is unclear. Germline loops: CDR1 MDHEN, CDR2 SYDVKM. This CDR3 has 14 residues. V lost 6 bases to trimming and J lost 5 bases, with 16 bases between them. CDR3: CASSSPGELYGYTF. CDR3 bases: TGTGCCAGCAGCTCTCCCGGGGAGCTATATGGCTACACCTTC.

This clonotype has at least ten counts. V usage is TRBV20-1 and J usage is TRBJ1-5, with 9 bases that match TRBD1. Germline assignment: CDR1 DFQATT and CDR2 SNEGSKA (reference sequence). V was pared by 5 bases and J by 7 bases, with 6 bases of the junction left unmatched. There are 13 residues in the CDR3. The CDR3 bases are TGCAGTGCTTGGACAGGGGTCGGACAGCCCCAGCATTTT. It encodes CSAWTGVGQPQHF.

There are many counts of this clonotype. The chain joins TRBV3-1 to TRBJ1-2; D is unclear. The V end was cut by 1 base, the J end by 8 bases, with 17 bases between. The CDR3 runs 15 residues. Germline V gene data show CDR1 as LGHDT and CDR2 as YNNKEL (reference sequence). The CDR3 is CASSQGEGRMHGYTF. CDR3 DNA: TGTGCCAGCAGCCAAGGGGAAGGGCGGATGCACGGCTACACCTTC.

This clonotype appeared many times. V usage is TRBV18 and J usage is TRBJ1-1; D uncertain. The germline V gene has CDR1 KGHSH and CDR2 LQKENI. V lost 3 bases and J 3 bases, leaving 5 bases between the germline ends. The CDR3 sequence is 12 residues long. In nucleotides, the CDR3 is TGTGCCAGCTCACCCCTTTACACTGAAGCTTTCTTT. Amino acid sequence: CASSPLYTEAFF.